Presented here are 25 T cell receptor beta chains from one specimen sequenced in a study of blood T cell repertoires in COVID-19. Clones were sequenced by immunoSEQ multiplex PCR, and TCRdb holds only the in-frame ones, with some missing. This sample has 250,000 to 400,000 clones, with roughly 88% found just once. Material: peripheral blood. The receptor set was obtained from a woman in her thirties with COVID-19, enrolled during active disease.

V and J are TRBV30 and TRBJ1-4, with TRBD1 as a possible D gene (6 bases). Per the germline V gene, CDR1 is GTSNPN and CDR2 is SVGIG (reference sequence). The V end was cut by 4 bases, the J end by 7 bases, with 16 bases between. This CDR3 is built from 14 residues. CDR3 region: CAWNTGSKTEKLFF. In DNA form, the CDR3 reads TGTGCCTGGAATACAGGGAGTAAAACTGAAAAACTGTTTTTT.

The chain has TRBV5-8 and TRBJ1-6; D gene uncertain. Trimming took 0 bases from V and 2 from J, leaving 6 bases between them. Germline values: CDR1 SGHTS, CDR2 YDEGEE. The CDR3 is 15 amino acids. The DNA for the CDR3 is TGTGCCAGCAGCTTGGTAACAGCCTATAATTCACCCCTCCACTTT. It yields the protein CASSLVTAYNSPLHF.

The gene calls are TRBV7-8 and TRBJ2-6; possibly TRBD2 for D (5 bases). CDR1 and CDR2 (germline): SGHVS, FQNEAQ. The CDR3 totals 16 residues. V lost 2 bases to trimming and J lost 0 bases, with 8 bases between them. Here the CDR3 reads CASSLSGNSGANVLTF. The CDR3 DNA follows: TGTGCCAGCAGCTTATCGGGAAACTCTGGGGCCAACGTCCTGACTTTC.

This chain uses TRBV19 with TRBJ1-5; 9 bases are shared with TRBD1. Germline V gene sequence: CDR1 LNHDA, CDR2 SQIVND (reference sequence). The CDR3 totals 15 residues. The V and J ends lost 8 bases and 1 base, in that order; junction bases with no gene match: 6. The CDR3 here is CASGKQGASNQPQHF. CDR3 sequence (DNA): TGTGCCAGTGGAAAACAGGGGGCGAGCAATCAGCCCCAGCATTTT.

J is TRBJ1-1 and V is TRBV6-1; 7 bases fit TRBD1. Looked up from germline, CDR1 is MNHNS and CDR2 is SASEGT. The CDR3 spans 14 residues. Germline trimming cut 1 base from V and 7 bases from J; bases unmatched to any gene: 6. The CDR3 bases are TGTGCCAGCAGTGAAGACAGGGGTGGCCTTGAAGCTTTCTTT. Encoded protein: CASSEDRGGLEAFF.

The chain recombines TRBV18 with TRBJ1-4; 11 nucleotides align to TRBD1. The trim removed 4 bases at V and 5 bases at J, leaving 3 bases unmatched. Per germline, CDR1 KGHSH and CDR2 LQKENI. The CDR3 is made up of 15 amino acids. This chain's CDR3 is CASSLDRGRNEKLFF. In DNA, the CDR3 is TGTGCCAGCTCACTGGACAGGGGGCGAAATGAAAAACTGTTTTTT.

This clone has just a few counts. V gene TRBV28 combines with J gene TRBJ1-6, with D maybe TRBD1 (6 bases). Between the trimmed V and J ends, which lost 5 bases and 6 bases, there was a span of 14 bases. Germline assignment: CDR1 MDHEN and CDR2 SYDVKM. The CDR3 has 15 amino acids. The CDR3 sequence: CASSPQGSSNSPLHF. CDR3 DNA: TGTGCCAGCAGTCCACAGGGTAGTAGTAATTCACCCCTCCACTTT.

The chain recombines TRBV2 with TRBJ2-1; 12 bases match TRBD2. The germline gives CDR1 SNHLY, CDR2 FYNNEI. The CDR3 consists of 15 residues. Trimming at V came to 6 bases and at J to 2 bases, leaving 2 bases not matched to a gene. The CDR3 protein is CASRTSGGPYNEQFF. The CDR3 DNA is TGTGCCAGCAGGACTAGCGGGGGACCCTACAATGAGCAGTTCTTC.

This chain joins TRBV6-5 and TRBJ1-5; D unclear. Germline CDR1 MNHEY, CDR2 SVGAGI. Trimming pared 5 bases from V and 2 bases from J, leaving 10 bases between. The CDR3 totals 14 residues. CDR3 in DNA: TGTGCCAGCAGTCCCGACGGGGGCAATCAGCCCCAGCATTTT. This encodes CASSPDGGNQPQHF.

This chain links TRBV27 with TRBJ2-1; D is perhaps TRBD2 (6 bases). The CDR3 totals 17 residues. CDR1 and CDR2 (germline): MNHEY, SMNVEV (reference sequence). Trimming pared 2 bases from V and 8 bases from J, leaving 22 bases between. CDR3 loop: CASSLRSGLFKGHEQFF. CDR3 DNA: TGTGCCAGCAGTTTACGCTCGGGACTCTTTAAAGGACATGAGCAGTTCTTC.

V and J are TRBV6-5 and TRBJ1-6; TRBD1 might be the D (5 bases). V was clipped by 6 bases and J by 5 bases, with 11 bases between them. This CDR3 spans 14 amino acids. Germline loops: CDR1 MNHEY, CDR2 SVGAGI. CDR3 coding DNA: TGTGCCAGCAGGCGGGAACAGGATAATTCACCCCTCCACTTT. Amino acids: CASRREQDNSPLHF.

The genes are TRBV7-2 and TRBJ1-5, with D perhaps TRBD1 (6 bases). In germline, CDR1 is SGHTA, CDR2 FQGNSA. The CDR3 loop spans 17 amino acids. With 4 bases removed from V and 4 bases from J, the gap between germline ends came to 20 bases. This CDR3 reads CASSSLPTGLPNQPQHF. CDR3 bases: TGTGCCAGCAGCTCCCTCCCGACAGGTCTACCTAATCAGCCCCAGCATTTT.

In this sample, this clone turned up once. V and J are TRBV11-2 and TRBJ2-7; TRBD1 aligns across 7 bases. The germline CDR1 and CDR2 sequences are SGHAT and FQNNGV. Trimming at V came to 1 base and at J to 3 bases, leaving 3 bases not matched to a gene. This CDR3 is 14 amino acids long. CDR3: CASSLGQGDYEQYF. The DNA of the CDR3 is TGTGCCAGCAGCTTAGGCCAGGGGGACTACGAGCAGTACTTC.

The rearrangement uses TRBV10-3 and TRBJ2-3; 7 bases fit TRBD1. Trimming at V came to 8 bases and at J to 4 bases, leaving 3 bases not matched to a gene. The CDR3 consists of 12 residues. Germline CDR1 reads ENHRY; CDR2 reads SYGVKD. The CDR3: CAIQTGPDTQYF. CDR3 coding DNA: TGTGCCATCCAGACAGGGCCAGATACGCAGTATTTT.

This clone was counted only a few times. V is TRBV7-8 and J is TRBJ1-2; TRBD1 matches at 8 bases. The trim removed 5 bases at V and 7 bases at J, leaving 12 bases unmatched. CDR1 SGHVS and CDR2 FQNEAQ come from the germline V gene. The CDR3 extends over 15 amino acids. CDR3 region: CASSPPQQGAGGYTF. CDR3 sequence (DNA): TGTGCCAGCAGCCCCCCCCAGCAGGGGGCTGGTGGCTACACCTTC.

The rearrangement uses TRBV10-3 and TRBJ2-2; D call uncertain. CDR3 length: 16 residues. CDR1 is ENHRY, CDR2 SYGVKD, per germline. The V end lost 3 bases, the J end lost 0 bases, and 11 bases lay between the germline ends. For the CDR3, the DNA is TGTGCCATCAGTGAAAATGAGCCAACGAACACCGGGGAGCTGTTTTTT. This encodes CAISENEPTNTGELFF.

V is TRBV7-2 and J is TRBJ1-1; TRBD1 matches at 7 bases. V was pared by 6 bases and J by 5 bases, with 6 bases of the junction left unmatched. The CDR3 is made up of 13 amino acids. CDR1 SGHTA and CDR2 FQGNSA come from the germline V gene. Here the CDR3 DNA reads TGTGCCAGCAGTTACGACAGGGAAACTGAAGCTTTCTTT. Translating it yields CASSYDRETEAFF.

This chain links TRBV6-2 or TRBV6-3 with TRBJ2-7, with D perhaps matching TRBD2 (6 bases). The CDR3 extends over 16 amino acids. The germline CDR1 and CDR2 sequences are MNHEY and SVGEGT. Trimming left V 0 bases short and J 7 bases short, with 19 bases between. The CDR3 region is CASSYSKTGGSLEQYF. The DNA for the CDR3 is TGTGCCAGCAGTTACTCGAAGACTGGAGGGTCCCTGGAGCAGTACTTC.

This clone has just a few counts. Relative to the germline gene, one junction end is altered; a read error may explain this. This chain uses TRBV20-1 with TRBJ1-1, with TRBD1 as a possible D gene (6 bases). CDR3 length: 8 amino acids. The germline V gene has CDR1 DFQATT and CDR2 SNEGSKA (reference sequence). CDR3 residues: CSAYNRVF. Written as DNA, the CDR3 is TGCAGTGCTTATAACAGGGTATTT.

The chain links TRBV19 to TRBJ2-1; 8 bases fit TRBD2. Germline-derived CDR1 and CDR2 are LNHDA and SQIVND (reference sequence). Trimming took 3 bases from V and 4 from J; bases not matched to a gene: 2. This CDR3 spans 14 amino acids. The chain's CDR3 is CASSILAGYNEQFF. The CDR3 nucleotides read TGTGCCAGTAGTATTCTAGCGGGTTACAATGAGCAGTTCTTC.

This chain connects TRBV5-1 to TRBJ1-4; D possibly corresponds to TRBD1 (6 bases). CDR3 length: 17 residues. Germline V lookup: CDR1 SGHRS, CDR2 YFSETQ. V dropped 1 base and J dropped 4 bases, with 17 bases sitting between them. CDR3 sequence: CASSLKPTGSINEKLFF. In DNA, the CDR3 is TGCGCCAGCAGCTTGAAACCTACAGGGTCCATTAATGAAAAACTGTTTTTT.

A single count supports this clone. This chain connects TRBV18 to TRBJ2-2; no reliable D call. The CDR3 spans 13 residues. The germline CDR1 and CDR2 sequences are KGHSH and LQKENI. Trimming shortened V by 3 bases and J by 6 bases, and 8 bases separated the two germline ends. This chain's CDR3 is CASSPREPGELFF. For the CDR3, the DNA is TGTGCCAGCTCACCTCGAGAGCCCGGGGAGCTGTTTTTT.

The chain combines TRBV7-9 with TRBJ1-4; D might be TRBD1 (6 bases). The CDR3 is 15 residues long. V lost 4 bases and J 2 bases, leaving 11 bases between the germline ends. The germline gives CDR1 SEHNR, CDR2 FQNEAQ (reference sequence). As DNA, the CDR3 is TGTGCCAGCAGCTCTATAGGGGGTACTAATGAAAAACTGTTTTTT. The encoded protein is CASSSIGGTNEKLFF. The full variable domain, rest sourced from reference TRBV7-9 and TRBJ1-4, is DTGVSQNPRHKITKRGQNVTFRCDPISEHNRLYWYRQTLGQGPEFLTYFQNEAQLEKSRLLSDRFSAERPKGSFSTLEIQRTEQGDSAMYLCASSSIGGTNEKLFFGSGTQLSVL.

The CDR3 bases are TGTGCCAGCAGCTTCGGACTAGCGGGATCCGGATACGAGCAGTACTTC. Protein product: CASSFGLAGSGYEQYF. The chain links TRBV5-4 to TRBJ2-7, with 12 bases lining up with TRBD2. Looked up from germline, CDR1 is SGHNT and CDR2 is YYREEE (reference sequence). The V gene end was trimmed by 2 bases and the J gene end by 4 bases; junction bases not matched to a gene: 7. This CDR3 comprises 16 residues.

This chain links TRBV7-2 with TRBJ2-1; TRBD2 is a possible D gene (5 bases). The germline CDR1 and CDR2 sequences are SGHTA and FQGNSA. V was cut by 1 base and J by 7 bases, with 8 bases left in between. The CDR3 runs 13 residues. This chain's CDR3 is CASSLGTENEQFF. CDR3 nucleotide sequence: TGTGCCAGCAGCTTAGGGACTGAAAATGAGCAGTTCTTC.